Shown below are 18 T cell receptor beta chains from a single sample sequenced in a study of OX40 agonist ivuxolimab in advanced cancers. Some clones are missing from TCRdb's copy, which holds only in-frame ones; the method was immunoSEQ multiplex PCR. The repertoire holds tens of thousands of clones, with about four fifths as singletons. This sample comprised CD4+ or CD8+ T cells sorted from blood, obtained in a trial of the OX40 agonist ivuxolimab. All receptors come from an adult with an advanced solid tumor such as melanoma, head and neck, liver or kidney cancer.

V and J are TRBV19 and TRBJ2-7; no clear D. V lost 2 bases and J 3 bases, leaving 8 bases between the germline ends. This CDR3 is built from 13 residues. The V gene's germline CDR1 is LNHDA and CDR2 SQIVND (reference sequence). Here the CDR3 DNA reads TGTGCCAGTAGTATAAGGACCGGCTACGAGCAGTACTTC. It is translated as CASSIRTGYEQYF.

This chain links TRBV19 with TRBJ1-2, with 9 bases fitting TRBD1. The CDR3 is made up of 15 amino acids. CDR1 and CDR2 (germline): LNHDA, SQIVND (reference sequence). J was trimmed by 3 bases and V by 3 bases; bases with no gene match: 5. The CDR3 region is CASSIWTGDDYGYTF. The CDR3 DNA sequence: TGTGCCAGTAGTATTTGGACAGGGGATGACTATGGCTACACCTTC.

V is TRBV11-2 and J is TRBJ2-7; TRBD1 or TRBD2 may be the D gene (5 bases each). The CDR3 spans 15 residues. The germline V and J ends were trimmed by 2 bases and 6 bases, with 17 bases remaining between them. Germline V gene data show CDR1 as SGHAT and CDR2 as FQNNGV. The CDR3 region is CASSLNPTGGREQYF. The CDR3 region has the DNA TGTGCCAGCAGCTTAAATCCCACAGGAGGACGCGAGCAGTACTTC.

This rearrangement joins TRBV6-5 to TRBJ1-5; TRBD1 is a possible D gene (5 bases). The V gene lost 2 bases and the J gene lost 2 bases, with 10 bases spanning the gap. The CDR3 spans 15 residues. Germline V gives CDR1 MNHEY, CDR2 SVGAGI. The CDR3 spells CASSYRRGGNQPQHF. The CDR3 coding sequence is TGTGCCAGCAGTTACAGGAGGGGAGGCAATCAGCCCCAGCATTTT.

The chain has TRBV28 and TRBJ1-2; 11 nucleotides match TRBD1. The V segment lost 4 bases and the J segment 5 bases; nucleotides outside the gene matches: 6. Germline V lookup: CDR1 MDHEN, CDR2 SYDVKM. This CDR3 comprises 15 residues. The CDR3 DNA reads TGTGCCAGCAGTTCGACGGGACAGGGGGGTTATGGCTACACCTTC. Amino acid sequence: CASSSTGQGGYGYTF.

This sequence joins TRBV6-1 and TRBJ2-5; possible D gene TRBD1, 6 bases. Germline assignment: CDR1 MNHNS and CDR2 SASEGT. This CDR3 is 15 amino acids long. The V gene lost 0 bases and the J gene lost 2 bases, with 10 bases spanning the gap. The CDR3 DNA follows: TGTGCCAGCAGTGAAGCGACAGGCCAGCAAGAGACCCAGTACTTC. It encodes CASSEATGQQETQYF.

The V and J genes are TRBV19 and TRBJ2-7; D might be TRBD2 (6 bases). Germline CDR1 LNHDA, CDR2 SQIVND (reference sequence). The CDR3 is made up of 14 amino acids. V shed 9 bases and J shed 0 bases, with 15 bases lying between them. The CDR3, as DNA: TGTGCCAGCCAAAAGACCGGGAGCTCCTACGAGCAGTACTTC. It yields the protein CASQKTGSSYEQYF. Using reference TRBV19 and TRBJ2-7 for the parts outside the CDR3, the full variable domain is DGGITQSPKYLFRKEGQNVTLSCEQNLNHDAMYWYRQDPGQGLRLIYYSQIVNDFQKGDIAEGYSVSREKKESFPLTVTSAQKNPTAFYLCASQKTGSSYEQYFGPGTRLTVT.

The chain carries TRBV19 and TRBJ1-1; D not resolved. This CDR3 is built from 14 residues. Germline loops: CDR1 LNHDA, CDR2 SQIVND (reference sequence). V was clipped by 3 bases and J by 5 bases, with 13 bases between them. CDR3 region: CASSMLQEGTEAFF. For the CDR3, the DNA is TGTGCCAGTAGTATGTTGCAGGAGGGAACTGAAGCTTTCTTT.

This chain joins TRBV11-2 and TRBJ2-1, with TRBD1 matching over 7 bases. Trimming removed 6 bases from V and 2 bases from J; junction bases left unmatched: 7. Germline V gene sequence: CDR1 SGHAT, CDR2 FQNNGV. The CDR3 loop spans 15 amino acids. The CDR3 nucleotides are TGTGCCAGCAGAAGCCCAGGGGGTACCTACAATGAGCAGTTCTTC. As protein: CASRSPGGTYNEQFF.

V usage is TRBV5-1 and J usage is TRBJ2-5; D gene uncertain. Trimming cost V 5 bases and J 0 bases, with 5 bases left between them. Per germline, CDR1 SGHRS and CDR2 YFSETQ. The CDR3 has 12 residues. CDR3 in DNA: TGCGCCAGCAGACCGAACCAAGAGACCCAGTACTTC. It encodes CASRPNQETQYF.

The chain employs TRBV4-2 and TRBJ1-3; D uncertain. Trimming removed 1 base from V and 0 bases from J, with 13 bases in between. Per germline, CDR1 LGHNA and CDR2 YNFKEQ. CDR3 length: 17 amino acids. The CDR3 nucleotides read TGTGCCAGCAGCCAAGTCCTCGGGGTTTACTCTGGAAACACCATATATTTT. Translation gives CASSQVLGVYSGNTIYF.

The V and J genes are TRBV5-3 and TRBJ1-5; TRBD1 is a possible D gene (5 bases). TRBV5-3 is treated as an ORF (open reading frame) with a function not yet certain. This CDR3 is 17 amino acids long. Trimming shortened V by 4 bases and J by 0 bases, and 17 bases separated the two germline ends. CDR3 DNA: TGTGCCAGAAGCCCTCTGACAGCAACTAATAGCAATCAGCCCCAGCATTTT. It encodes CARSPLTATNSNQPQHF.

The CDR3 is CAWSVRMRLAGGPATDTQYF. CDR3 nucleotide sequence: TGTGCCTGGAGTGTAAGAATGCGCCTAGCGGGAGGGCCTGCCACAGATACGCAGTATTTT. This chain joins TRBV30 and TRBJ2-3, with 12 bases fitting TRBD2. The V gene's germline CDR1 is GTSNPN and CDR2 SVGIG (reference sequence). V gave up 0 bases and J gave up 2 bases; unmatched junction bases: 15. CDR3 length: 20 amino acids.

The sample holds a few counts of this clone. The chain joins TRBV16 to TRBJ2-1, with D maybe TRBD2 (6 bases). There are 17 residues in the CDR3. Germline CDR1 is KGHSY and CDR2 is FQNENV. V gave up 1 base and J gave up 2 bases, with 15 bases separating them. The CDR3 is CASSQLSGSRAYNEQFF. DNA for the CDR3: TGTGCCAGCAGCCAATTATCCGGGAGCAGGGCCTACAATGAGCAGTTCTTC.

The J gene is TRBJ2-3, the V gene TRBV30, with 9 bases that match TRBD2. Germline CDR1 is GTSNPN and CDR2 is SVGIG (reference sequence). The CDR3 contains 14 residues. After removal of 2 bases from V and 9 bases from J, the junction contained 9 bases not matched to a gene. The CDR3 reads CAWSPLIAGATQYF. The CDR3 DNA reads as TGTGCCTGGAGTCCTCTCATAGCGGGAGCGACGCAGTATTTT.

V and J are TRBV5-1 and TRBJ1-1; no clear D gene. Germline CDR1 is SGHRS and CDR2 is YFSETQ. V was clipped by 1 base and J by 1 base, with 11 bases between them. CDR3 length equals 15 residues. CDR3 in DNA: TGCGCCAGCAGCTTGAACGGGGATGGGAACACTGAAGCTTTCTTT. Translated, it gives CASSLNGDGNTEAFF. Complete variable domain (other parts from reference TRBV5-1 and TRBJ1-1): KAGVTQTPRYLIKTRGQQVTLSCSPISGHRSVSWYQQTPGQGLQFLFEYFSETQRNKGNFPGRFSGRQFSNSRSEMNVSTLELGDSALYLCASSLNGDGNTEAFFGQGTRLTVV.

The chain links TRBV7-8 to TRBJ1-5; TRBD1 matches at 7 bases. With V trimmed by 2 bases and J by 1 base, 14 bases remained unmatched. This CDR3 spans 19 amino acids. Germline V lookup: CDR1 SGHVS, CDR2 FQNEAQ. CDR3 nucleotides: TGTGCCAGCAGCTTAACCTACGTCTGGAGGGGGCGAAGCAATCAGCCCCAGCATTTT. This sequence encodes CASSLTYVWRGRSNQPQHF.

This clone was detected only once. The chain employs TRBV29-1 and TRBJ2-7; the match to TRBD2 covers 8 bases. Germline V gene data show CDR1 as SQVTM and CDR2 as ANQGSEA. After removal of 4 bases from V and 7 bases from J, the junction contained 12 bases not matched to a gene. The CDR3 totals 14 residues. The CDR3 DNA reads as TGCAGCGTTGCGGGGGCGGGAGGATGGGAAGAGCAGTACTTC. Residues: CSVAGAGGWEEQYF.